This T cell receptor beta chain appears in the sequencing data of a study of metastatic and nonmetastatic thyroid tumors. Study as a whole: The authors compared repertoires across blood and tumor or nodule tissue from malignant and benign thyroid patients. Points from the study as a whole: Reportedly, malignant thyroid tumors had significantly higher TCR beta diversity than benign nodules, in blood and tumor.

All patients reached thyroid surgery having received no treatment beforehand. This clone came up many times. Its antigen is not known. CDR3 length: 15 amino acids. Germline lookup yields CDR1 SGHTA and CDR2 FQGTGA. With 5 bases clipped from V and 5 bases from J, the junction kept 6 bases outside the gene matches. Per the study methods: Researchers built a distant-metastasis classifier for papillary thyroid cancer that drew on CDR3 differences across clinicopathological groups. TCRdb redid the clone calls on the PCR reads using MiXCR. Clone size and V and J calls follow TCRdb, not the original study. The table shows 25,000 to 40,000 clones, with more than 15% occurring only once.

The source is a female donor with papillary thyroid cancer or a benign thyroid nodule (not recorded which). Some clones in this sample may be carry-over from other donors' samples. The genes are TRBV7-3 and TRBJ1-6; TRBD1 agrees at 7 bases. Sequenced: blood. The CDR3 DNA is TGTGCCAGCAGCACTCGACAGGGAGATAATTCACCCCTCCACTTT. Protein product: CASSTRQGDNSPLHF.